This T cell receptor beta chain originates from a study of radiotherapy plus CTLA-4 blockade in lung cancer. Germline CDR1 reads SGDLS; CDR2 reads YYNGEE. The CDR3 covers 18 residues. The J segment lost 2 bases and the V segment lost 4 bases, leaving 10 bases of the junction unmatched. Here immunoSEQ multiplex PCR was the method, and the copy in TCRdb shows in-frame clones only, minus some. Among about 57,000 clones listed, approximately 80% were seen once. The sequence was obtained from a human donor with non-small cell lung cancer who had a complete response to radiotherapy plus ipilimumab. The sequences come from peripheral blood, collected from a patient treated with radiotherapy plus ipilimumab. The chain has TRBV9 and TRBJ2-3, with 13 bases identical to TRBD2. The CDR3 loop reads CASSISIGTSGITDTQYF. CDR3 DNA: TGTGCCAGCAGCATCTCCATCGGGACTAGCGGGATCACAGATACGCAGTATTTT.